This T cell receptor (beta chain) was sequenced for a study of T cell changes during pregnancy in multiple sclerosis. Sequencing was performed with immunoSEQ multiplex PCR; in TCRdb, only in-frame clones are kept and a portion is missing. The sample includes 69,000 or so clones, roughly 90% of them seen just once. The J segment lost 3 bases and the V segment lost 2 bases, leaving 6 bases of the junction unmatched. This CDR3 is built from 16 residues. Germline CDR1 and CDR2: MGHRA and YSYEKL. The source was CD4+ T cells from peripheral blood mononuclear cells, collected in the third trimester of pregnancy. The genes are TRBV4-1 and TRBJ2-2; 7 bases are a match to TRBD2. The receptor's source is a female donor in good health, enrolled as a control in a pregnancy study. The CDR3 here is CASSQTARGYTGELFF. In DNA form, the CDR3 reads TGCGCCAGCAGCCAAACTGCGCGGGGGTACACCGGGGAGCTGTTTTTT.